These 28 T cell receptor beta chains share one sample of origin, sequenced in a study of CD8+ T cells in alopecia areata. Following RNA extraction, reverse transcription yielded cDNA that acted as the sequencing template. Repertoires were generated with immunoSEQ multiplex PCR, while TCRdb's copy carries only in-frame clones and drops some. The sample gives about 190,000 clones, more than 55% of which show up once; 1.3% is in the top ten. Treatment here: oral pan-JAK inhibitor, 5-10 mg twice daily. The sample was CD4+ T cells sorted from blood, taken at roughly week 49, from a patient treated with tofacitinib. The receptors shown here come from a human donor with alopecia areata.

This chain joins TRBV14 and TRBJ2-7, with D perhaps matching TRBD1 (5 bases). Trimming removed 7 bases at V and 5 bases at J, with 18 bases between. The CDR3 has 14 amino acids. From germline, CDR1 is SGHDN and CDR2 FVKESK. For the CDR3, the DNA is TGTGCCAGCACCCAGAGACAGCCCTGGGACGAGCAGTACTTC. The encoded protein is CASTQRQPWDEQYF. Using reference TRBV14 and TRBJ2-7 for the parts outside the CDR3, the full variable domain is EAGVTQFPSHSVIEKGQTVTLRCDPISGHDNLYWYRRVMGKEIKFLLHFVKESKQDESGMPNNRFLAERTGGTYSTLKVQPAELEDSGVYFCASTQRQPWDEQYFGPGTRLTVT.

This clone was seen a single time. V is TRBV10-3 and J is TRBJ2-3, with 15 bases lining up with TRBD2. Trimming at V came to 10 bases and at J to 6 bases, leaving 20 bases not matched to a gene. Looked up from germline, CDR1 is ENHRY and CDR2 is SYGVKD. The CDR3 is 19 residues long. CDR3 region: CATNPSPGTSGGQIDTQYF. Here the CDR3 DNA reads TGTGCCACCAACCCATCCCCCGGGACTAGCGGGGGGCAGATCGATACGCAGTATTTT.

This clone appeared once. The rearrangement links TRBV13 to TRBJ1-1, with 10 bases matching TRBD1. This CDR3 spans 16 amino acids. CDR1 is PRHDT and CDR2 is FYEKMQ in the germline V gene (reference sequence). V lost 5 bases and J lost 4; bases outside the gene matches: 10. The CDR3 is CASSDDRGQGGTEAFF. The CDR3 coding sequence is TGTGCCAGCAGCGACGACAGGGGGCAGGGGGGCACTGAAGCTTTCTTT.

V and J are TRBV2 and TRBJ2-7, with 9 positions matching TRBD1. CDR1 and CDR2 from the germline V gene are SNHLY and FYNNEI. The CDR3 totals 15 residues. Trimming removed 6 bases from V and 3 bases from J; junction bases left unmatched: 9. The CDR3 coding sequence is TGTGCCAGCAGAACACCCGGGACAGGGAACTACGAGCAGTACTTC. This encodes CASRTPGTGNYEQYF.

This rearrangement joins TRBV7-8 to TRBJ2-3; TRBD1 matches 7 bases. V lost 5 bases to trimming and J lost 6 bases; unmatched junction nucleotides: 8. This CDR3 has 14 residues. CDR1 and CDR2 from the germline V gene are SGHVS and FQNEAQ. DNA for the CDR3: TGTGCCAGCAGCCATGACAGGGTGTCGGATACGCAGTATTTT. Protein sequence: CASSHDRVSDTQYF.

For the CDR3, the DNA is TGTGCCAGCAGCTTAGCTTCTGGGACAGGGGGCTCCTTGAAGCAGTATTTT. It encodes CASSLASGTGGSLKQYF. J is TRBJ2-3 and V is TRBV11-1; 12 bases match TRBD1. V was pared by 0 bases and J by 11 bases, with 12 bases of the junction left unmatched. Germline lookup yields CDR1 SGHAT and CDR2 FQDESV (reference sequence). The CDR3 has 17 residues.

The chain combines TRBV9 with TRBJ2-3; the match to TRBD1 covers 10 bases. CDR1 is SGDLS, CDR2 YYNGEE, per germline. Unmatched junction bases numbered 7, after V lost 3 bases and J lost 6 bases. This CDR3 has 15 amino acids. CDR3 coding DNA: TGTGCCAGCAGCGCTGGGACAGGGGAATGGGATACGCAGTATTTT. Its protein is CASSAGTGEWDTQYF. Drawing the rest from reference TRBV9 and TRBJ2-3, the complete variable domain is DSGVTQTPKHLITATGQRVTLRCSPRSGDLSVYWYQQSLDQGLQFLIQYYNGEERAKGNILERFSAQQFPDLHSELNLSSLELGDSALYFCASSAGTGEWDTQYFGPGTRLTVL.

Details on this clone: The same CDR3 can be traced to other DNA sequences in this sample. The CDR3 here is CAWSVGRNSPLHF. In DNA form, the CDR3 reads TGTGCCTGGAGTGTAGGACGAAATTCACCCCTCCACTTT. The V gene is TRBV30, the J gene TRBJ1-6; no firm D call. The CDR3 is made up of 13 amino acids. Trimming left V 0 bases short and J 7 bases short, with 7 bases between. Looked up from germline, CDR1 is GTSNPN and CDR2 is SVGIG (reference sequence).

The rearrangement uses TRBV14 and TRBJ1-6; D not resolved. Trimming cost V 1 base and J 9 bases, with 16 bases left between them. CDR1 and CDR2 from the germline V gene are SGHDN and FVKESK. The CDR3 sequence is 16 residues long. CDR3 in amino acids: CASSQGSGPSGSPLHF. The CDR3 region has the DNA TGTGCCAGCAGCCAAGGTTCAGGACCCTCTGGTTCACCCCTCCACTTT.

J is TRBJ2-7 and V is TRBV29-1; the match to TRBD1 covers 7 bases. Germline V gene data show CDR1 as SQVTM and CDR2 as ANQGSEA. Trimming cost V 6 bases and J 2 bases; bases outside gene matches: 4. This CDR3 is 12 amino acids long. Written as DNA, the CDR3 is TGCAGCGTGCGACAGGGTCCCTACGAGCAGTACTTC. Its protein is CSVRQGPYEQYF.

This clone was detected many times. The V gene is TRBV9, the J gene TRBJ1-1; D gene unclear. Germline V gives CDR1 SGDLS, CDR2 YYNGEE. CDR3 length: 15 residues. Trimming left V 0 bases short and J 2 bases short, with 11 bases between. CDR3 DNA: TGTGCCAGCAGCGTAGTAAGGGAGGCTAACACTGAAGCTTTCTTT. Encoded protein: CASSVVREANTEAFF. Full variable domain (missing parts from reference TRBV9 and TRBJ1-1): DSGVTQTPKHLITATGQRVTLRCSPRSGDLSVYWYQQSLDQGLQFLIQYYNGEERAKGNILERFSAQQFPDLHSELNLSSLELGDSALYFCASSVVREANTEAFFGQGTRLTVV.

The chain is built from TRBV18 and TRBJ2-6; maybe TRBD2 (7 bases). Germline V gene sequence: CDR1 KGHSH, CDR2 LQKENI. The CDR3 spans 17 residues. Trimming left V 3 bases short and J 2 bases short, with 14 bases between. CDR3 coding DNA: TGTGCCAGCTCACCGACGAAGGGGGGGGCTGGGGCCAACGTCCTGACTTTC. This translates into CASSPTKGGAGANVLTF.

CDR3: CAWSASYEQYF. The DNA for the CDR3 is TGTGCCTGGAGTGCCTCCTACGAGCAGTACTTC. The chain carries TRBV30 and TRBJ2-7; D uncertain. V was trimmed by 1 base and J by 0 bases, leaving 1 base between them. Germline CDR1 is GTSNPN and CDR2 is SVGIG (reference sequence). The CDR3 sequence is 11 residues long.

This clone was counted only a few times. This chain connects TRBV2 to TRBJ2-5; 11 bases are shared with TRBD2. The CDR3 has 15 residues. V gave up 6 bases and J gave up 1 base; unmatched junction bases: 4. Per germline, CDR1 SNHLY and CDR2 FYNNEI. This CDR3 reads CASRILAGAQETQYF. CDR3 bases: TGTGCCAGCAGGATACTAGCGGGGGCCCAAGAGACCCAGTACTTC.

The rearrangement joins TRBV7-8 to TRBJ2-5; TRBD2 aligns across 8 bases. V lost 3 bases and J lost 1; bases outside the gene matches: 1. CDR1 is SGHVS, CDR2 FQNEAQ, per germline. The CDR3 loop spans 14 amino acids. CDR3 in DNA: TGTGCCAGCAGCTTGCGGGGGGCCCAAGAGACCCAGTACTTC. Its protein is CASSLRGAQETQYF.

This clone appeared a few times. This sequence joins TRBV30 and TRBJ2-1, with D perhaps TRBD1 or TRBD2 (6 bases each). Germline values: CDR1 GTSNPN, CDR2 SVGIG (reference sequence). This CDR3 has 16 residues. V lost 0 bases to trimming and J lost 7 bases, with 19 bases between them. The CDR3 nucleotides are TGTGCCTGGAGTGTACGTGGAGGGGGTGGTGGGAATGAGCAGTTCTTC. Its protein is CAWSVRGGGGGNEQFF.

This sequence joins TRBV29-1 and TRBJ1-1; no clear D. V gave up 1 base and J gave up 2 bases, with 11 bases separating them. The CDR3 contains 14 residues. CDR1 and CDR2 (germline): SQVTM, ANQGSEA. CDR3 residues: CSVEGVGGNTEAFF. The CDR3 coding sequence is TGCAGCGTTGAAGGGGTCGGCGGAAACACTGAAGCTTTCTTT.

This rearrangement joins TRBV4-3 to TRBJ1-4, with a possible D match to TRBD1 (5 bases). CDR3 length: 17 amino acids. Germline V gene lookup returns CDR1 LGHNA and CDR2 YSLEER. Trimming took 3 bases from V and 6 from J, leaving 20 bases between them. The chain's CDR3 is CASSHDPPGRGDEKLFF. The CDR3 DNA reads TGCGCCAGCAGCCACGACCCCCCCGGTAGAGGGGATGAAAAACTGTTTTTT.

The V gene is TRBV4-1, the J gene TRBJ1-5, with D unresolved. V shed 4 bases and J shed 6 bases, with 10 bases lying between them. The CDR3 totals 13 residues. CDR1 is MGHRA, CDR2 YSYEKL, per germline. The CDR3 spells CASSLTRLQPQHF. CDR3 in DNA: TGCGCCAGCAGCCTTACCCGTCTTCAGCCCCAGCATTTT.

The chain joins TRBV10-3 to TRBJ2-3, with D possibly being TRBD2 (6 bases). CDR1 is ENHRY and CDR2 is SYGVKD in the germline V gene. CDR3 length equals 15 residues. The V gene lost 4 bases and the J gene lost 0 bases, with 11 bases spanning the gap. The CDR3 protein is CAISVGLASTDTQYF. The DNA of the CDR3 is TGTGCCATCAGTGTTGGGCTAGCGAGCACAGATACGCAGTATTTT.

This clone was counted many times. V usage is TRBV7-2 and J usage is TRBJ2-1; TRBD2 aligns across 9 bases. The junction had 11 bases not matched to a gene; V was cut back by 5 bases and J by 6 bases. The CDR3 spans 16 residues. CDR1 SGHTA and CDR2 FQGNSA come from the germline V gene. The CDR3 region has the DNA TGTGCCAGCAGCCCGAGGGGCGCGGGGGGGCGCAATGAGCAGTTCTTC. Translated: CASSPRGAGGRNEQFF.

The chain combines TRBV6-5 with TRBJ2-7; 7 positions agree with TRBD1. Trimming removed 2 bases from V and 1 base from J; junction bases left unmatched: 2. The CDR3 extends over 14 amino acids. Germline values: CDR1 MNHEY, CDR2 SVGAGI. This CDR3 reads CASSYRDRSYEQYF. The CDR3 nucleotides read TGTGCCAGCAGTTACCGGGACAGATCCTACGAGCAGTACTTC.

This clone has only a few counts. In DNA form, the CDR3 reads TGCAGCGTTAACAGGGGCAGGAAAGAGACCCAGTACTTC. This translates into CSVNRGRKETQYF. The chain carries TRBV29-1 and TRBJ2-5; 7 bases map to TRBD1. Trimming took 5 bases from V and 3 from J; bases not matched to a gene: 6. The CDR3 sequence is 13 residues long. Looked up from germline, CDR1 is SQVTM and CDR2 is ANQGSEA.

The CDR3 DNA reads as TGTGCCAGCAGTCACAGCGGGGGGCTGGATGAGCAGTTCTTC. Translation: CASSHSGGLDEQFF. The rearrangement links TRBV2 to TRBJ2-1; TRBD2 aligns across 9 bases. The ends lost 5 bases at V and 8 bases at J; junction bases unmatched: 7. CDR3 length: 14 amino acids. Germline V CDR1 and CDR2: SNHLY, FYNNEI.

This clone occurred a few times. The CDR3 reads CASSQTQGALDGYTF. The CDR3 DNA sequence: TGCGCCAGCAGCCAAACCCAGGGGGCACTGGATGGCTACACCTTC. The chain couples TRBV4-3 to TRBJ1-2; 8 positions agree with TRBD1. This CDR3 spans 15 amino acids. The V gene's germline CDR1 is LGHNA and CDR2 YSLEER. The V segment lost 2 bases and the J segment 6 bases; nucleotides outside the gene matches: 8.

This chain uses TRBV4-3 with TRBJ1-2; TRBD1 might be the D (6 bases). Between the trimmed V and J ends, which lost 0 bases and 4 bases, there was a span of 9 bases. The CDR3 totals 14 residues. Germline assignment: CDR1 LGHNA and CDR2 YSLEER. DNA of the CDR3: TGCGCCAGCAGCCAAGATCAGGGGCCCTATGGCTACACCTTC. Encoded protein: CASSQDQGPYGYTF.

J is TRBJ2-7 and V is TRBV10-3; TRBD2 matches at 9 bases. J lost 7 bases, V lost 7 bases, and 14 bases had no gene match. CDR3 length equals 15 residues. Looked up from germline, CDR1 is ENHRY and CDR2 is SYGVKD. CDR3 residues: CAIKPTGTSSLEQYF. The CDR3 bases are TGTGCCATCAAGCCCACCGGGACTAGCTCCCTGGAGCAGTACTTC.

V gene TRBV5-1 combines with J gene TRBJ2-3; tentatively, D is TRBD1 (5 bases). CDR3 size: 15 residues. Germline loops: CDR1 SGHRS, CDR2 YFSETQ. V was shortened by 4 bases and J by 1 base, with 13 bases between the two germline ends. The CDR3 bases are TGCGCCAGCAGCGCGTCCGTGACAGGCACAGATACGCAGTATTTT. Amino acid sequence: CASSASVTGTDTQYF.